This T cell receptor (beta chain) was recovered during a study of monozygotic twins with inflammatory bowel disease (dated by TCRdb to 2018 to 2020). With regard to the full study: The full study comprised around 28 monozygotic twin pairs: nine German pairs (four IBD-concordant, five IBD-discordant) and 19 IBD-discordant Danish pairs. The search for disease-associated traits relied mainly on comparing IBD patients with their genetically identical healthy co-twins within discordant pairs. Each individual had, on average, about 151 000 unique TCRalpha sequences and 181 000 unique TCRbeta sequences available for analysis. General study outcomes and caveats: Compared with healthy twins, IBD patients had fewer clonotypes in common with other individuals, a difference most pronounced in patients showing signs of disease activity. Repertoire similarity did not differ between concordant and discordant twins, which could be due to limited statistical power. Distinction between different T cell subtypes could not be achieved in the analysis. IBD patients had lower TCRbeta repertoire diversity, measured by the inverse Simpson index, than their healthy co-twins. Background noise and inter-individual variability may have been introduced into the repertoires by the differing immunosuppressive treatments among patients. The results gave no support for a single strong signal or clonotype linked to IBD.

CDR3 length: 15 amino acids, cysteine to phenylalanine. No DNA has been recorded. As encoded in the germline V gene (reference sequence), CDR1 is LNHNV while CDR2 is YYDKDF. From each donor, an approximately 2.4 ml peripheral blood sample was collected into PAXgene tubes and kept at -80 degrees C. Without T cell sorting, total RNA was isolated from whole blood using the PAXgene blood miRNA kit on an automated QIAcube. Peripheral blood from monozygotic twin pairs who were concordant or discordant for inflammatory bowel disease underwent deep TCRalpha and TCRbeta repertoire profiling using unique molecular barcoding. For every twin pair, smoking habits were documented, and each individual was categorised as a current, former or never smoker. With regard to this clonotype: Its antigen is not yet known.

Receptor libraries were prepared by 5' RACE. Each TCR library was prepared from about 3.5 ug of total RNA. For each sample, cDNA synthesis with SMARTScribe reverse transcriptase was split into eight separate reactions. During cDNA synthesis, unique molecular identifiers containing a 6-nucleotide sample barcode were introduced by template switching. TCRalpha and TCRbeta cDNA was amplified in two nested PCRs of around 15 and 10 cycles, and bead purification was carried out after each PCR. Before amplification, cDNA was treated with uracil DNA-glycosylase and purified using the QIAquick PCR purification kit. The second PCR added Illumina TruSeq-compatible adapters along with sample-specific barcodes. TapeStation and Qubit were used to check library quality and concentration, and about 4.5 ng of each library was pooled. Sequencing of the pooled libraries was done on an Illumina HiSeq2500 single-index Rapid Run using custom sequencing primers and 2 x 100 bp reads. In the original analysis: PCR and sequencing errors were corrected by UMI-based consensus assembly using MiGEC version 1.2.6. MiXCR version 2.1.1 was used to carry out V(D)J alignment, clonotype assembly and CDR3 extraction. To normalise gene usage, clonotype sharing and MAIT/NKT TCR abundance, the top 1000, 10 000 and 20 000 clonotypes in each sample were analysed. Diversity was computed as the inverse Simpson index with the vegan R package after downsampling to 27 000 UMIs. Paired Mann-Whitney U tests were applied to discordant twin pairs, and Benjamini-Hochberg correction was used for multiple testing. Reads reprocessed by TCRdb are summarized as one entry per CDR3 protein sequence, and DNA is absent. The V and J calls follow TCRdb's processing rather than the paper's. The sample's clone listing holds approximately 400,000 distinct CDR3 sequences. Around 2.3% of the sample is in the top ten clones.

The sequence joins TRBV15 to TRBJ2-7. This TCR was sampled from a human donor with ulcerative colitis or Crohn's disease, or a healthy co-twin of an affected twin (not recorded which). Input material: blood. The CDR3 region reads CATSRDGVAGYEQYF.